Below are 31 T cell receptor beta chains sequenced from a single sample in a study of human T cells and chemical hapten exposure. TCRdb processed the RACE reads anew with MiXCR; each CDR3 protein has one entry. The sample includes approximately 97,000 distinct CDR3 sequences, just under 9% of them seen just once. Time point meaning: healthy volunteer bleed at 2 weeks. The total RNA was obtained from whole blood that was not fractionated. Sequencing used whole blood. Receptors were obtained from a female donor in good health. Some clones in this sample may be carry-over from other donors' samples.

This chain joins TRBV10-3 and TRBJ1-3; 10 bases are shared with TRBD1. This CDR3 is built from 13 residues. Trimming took 8 bases from V and 6 from J; bases not matched to a gene: 4. Germline V gives CDR1 ENHRY, CDR2 SYGVKD. The CDR3 sequence is CAIRGTGENTIYF. The CDR3 DNA follows: TGTGCCATCCGGGGGACAGGGGAAAACACCATATATTTT.

This chain links TRBV18 with TRBJ1-5; weak D call: TRBD1 (5 bases). The CDR3 contains 16 residues. With 2 bases removed from V and 6 bases from J, the gap between germline ends came to 17 bases. CDR1 KGHSH and CDR2 LQKENI come from the germline V gene. In nucleotides, the CDR3 is TGTGCCAGCTCACCAGGAGCATCGACAGCCCTTCAGCCCCAGCATTTT. As protein: CASSPGASTALQPQHF.

This clonotype was seen many times. Its ends do not fully match the called genes, so a read error is possible. CDR3 bases: TGTGCCAGCAGCCGGCTAGCGGGAGGCTACGAGCAGTACTTC. This encodes CASSRLAGGYEQYF. The chain has TRBV4-3 and TRBJ2-7, with TRBD2 identical over 11 bases. CDR3 size: 14 residues. CDR1 is LGHNA, CDR2 YSLEER, per germline.

This clonotype was detected only a few times. This chain links TRBV20-1 with TRBJ2-3; TRBD2 matches at 7 bases. J lost 6 bases, V lost 3 bases, and 18 bases had no gene match. The CDR3 runs to 17 residues. Germline V gives CDR1 DFQATT, CDR2 SNEGSKA (reference sequence). CDR3 sequence reads: CSASVGGPSRSGDTQYF. The CDR3 DNA reads as TGCAGTGCTAGTGTGGGAGGGCCTTCTCGTTCAGGGGATACGCAGTATTTT.

This clonotype has at least ten counts. The rearrangement links TRBV2 to TRBJ2-3, with TRBD2 matching 7 bases. This CDR3 contains 16 residues. Germline V gene data show CDR1 as SNHLY and CDR2 as FYNNEI. V was pared by 6 bases and J by 2 bases, with 11 bases of the junction left unmatched. The chain's CDR3 is CASSEGLPSNTDTQYF. CDR3 nucleotides: TGTGCCAGCAGCGAGGGACTACCTAGTAACACAGATACGCAGTATTTT. Together with reference TRBV2 and TRBJ2-3, the CDR3 gives the full variable domain: EPEVTQTPSHQVTQMGQEVILRCVPISNHLYFYWYRQILGQKVEFLVSFYNNEISEKSEIFDDQFSVERPDGSNFTLKIRSTKLEDSAMYFCASSEGLPSNTDTQYFGPGTRLTVL.

This clonotype was seen ten or more times. V gene TRBV6-2 or TRBV6-3 combines with J gene TRBJ2-1; TRBD2 is a possible D gene (5 bases). Germline V gene lookup returns CDR1 MNHEY and CDR2 SVGEGT. V was shortened by 4 bases and J by 2 bases, with 18 bases between the two germline ends. The length of the CDR3 is 17 residues. The CDR3 reads CASSSNRGAATYNEQFF. In DNA form, the CDR3 reads TGTGCCAGCAGTTCTAACCGGGGAGCGGCGACCTACAATGAGCAGTTCTTC.

This clonotype was picked up many times. The CDR3 region has the DNA TGTGCCAGCAGTTATGACAGCTCCTACAATGAGCAGTTCTTC. Residues: CASSYDSSYNEQFF. The V gene is TRBV6-2 or TRBV6-3, the J gene TRBJ2-1; tentatively, D is TRBD1 (5 bases). The CDR3 has 14 residues. Germline V CDR1 and CDR2: MNHEY, SVGEGT. The V end lost 3 bases, the J end lost 0 bases, and 6 bases lay between the germline ends.

The chain joins TRBV12-3 or TRBV12-4 to TRBJ1-1; perhaps TRBD1 as D (5 bases). The CDR3 covers 14 residues. V was pared by 1 base and J by 7 bases, with 13 bases between. The CDR3 DNA sequence: TGTGCCAGCAGTTTAGGGGTCCGGGACGTTGAAGCTTTCTTT. It yields the protein CASSLGVRDVEAFF.

This clonotype was seen only a few times. V is TRBV27 and J is TRBJ1-1; TRBD1 is a possible D gene (5 bases). The CDR3 is 13 residues long. The germline V gene encodes CDR1 MNHEY and CDR2 SMNVEV (reference sequence). Trimming stripped 6 bases from V and 6 bases from J, with 14 bases between. In DNA, the CDR3 is TGTGCCAGCAGCCCCAGGGCGGTGGCTGAAGCTTTCTTT. Amino acid sequence: CASSPRAVAEAFF.

The rearrangement joins TRBV29-1 to TRBJ2-3; D gene unclear. Germline CDR1 reads SQVTM; CDR2 reads ANQGSEA. Trimming removed 4 bases from V and 1 base from J, with 12 bases in between. This CDR3 is built from 14 residues. CDR3: CSVALGLGTDTQYF. CDR3 nucleotide sequence: TGCAGCGTTGCGTTGGGCCTGGGCACAGATACGCAGTATTTT.

The chain carries TRBV7-2 and TRBJ2-1; D gene uncertain. Trimming removed 1 base from V and 10 bases from J, with 11 bases in between. CDR1 and CDR2 from the germline V gene are SGHTA and FQGNSA. The CDR3 totals 13 residues. The CDR3 DNA sequence: TGTGCCAGCAGCTTAGGAAGGCTCCAGGAGCAGTTCTTC. Encoded protein: CASSLGRLQEQFF.

Comment on this clonotype: Since a much larger clone is just one base distant, this may be a read error. The V call is TRBV7-9, the J call TRBJ1-1; D is possibly TRBD1 (6 bases). From germline, CDR1 is SEHNR and CDR2 FQNEAQ (reference sequence). CDR3 length equals 13 residues. The CDR3 nucleotides are TGTGTCAGCAGTCCTACAGGGTACGGTGAAGCTTTCTTT. As protein: CVSSPTGYGEAFF.

At least ten counts were recorded for this clonotype. The chain recombines TRBV11-3 with TRBJ2-1; 7 nucleotides line up with TRBD2. In germline, CDR1 is SGHNT, CDR2 YENEEA. V was clipped by 5 bases and J by 4 bases; unmatched bases: 8. This CDR3 is 15 amino acids long. In nucleotides, the CDR3 is TGTGCCAGCAGCCTTACTAGCGATCTTTACAATGAGCAGTTCTTC. Translating it yields CASSLTSDLYNEQFF.

The V call is TRBV29-1, the J call TRBJ2-4; D call uncertain. In germline, CDR1 is SQVTM, CDR2 ANQGSEA. There are 13 residues in the CDR3. Trimming cost V 7 bases and J 7 bases, with 17 bases left between them. CDR3 nucleotides: TGCAGCGCAGAGACCACCGGTGGGAACATTCAGTACTTC. Protein product: CSAETTGGNIQYF.

The genes are TRBV6-2 or TRBV6-3 and TRBJ2-6, with 7 nucleotides matching TRBD2. CDR3 length: 16 residues. The V and J ends lost 5 bases and 3 bases, in that order; junction bases with no gene match: 7. Germline loops: CDR1 MNHEY, CDR2 SVGEGT. In DNA, the CDR3 is TGTGCCAGCAGTCGTCGGGGGGAACGTGGGGCCAACGTCCTGACTTTC. Residues: CASSRRGERGANVLTF.

The rearrangement links TRBV10-2 to TRBJ2-1, with unresolved D. This CDR3 spans 12 amino acids. The germline CDR1 and CDR2 sequences are WSHSY and SAAADI. Trimming left V 0 bases short and J 9 bases short, with 6 bases between. This chain's CDR3 is CASSESIFEQFF. The DNA of the CDR3 is TGCGCCAGCAGTGAGTCTATTTTTGAGCAGTTCTTC.

The CDR3, as DNA: TGCGCCAGCAGCCCCCGATGGGACAGGGAAGAGCAGTACTTC. Its protein is CASSPRWDREEQYF. The chain employs TRBV4-1 and TRBJ2-7, with 9 bases lining up with TRBD1. From germline, CDR1 is MGHRA and CDR2 YSYEKL. After removal of 4 bases from V and 7 bases from J, the junction contained 8 bases not matched to a gene. The CDR3 covers 14 residues.

A few counts support this clonotype. The V call is TRBV13, the J call TRBJ2-3; TRBD1 agrees at 9 bases. Germline CDR1 and CDR2: PRHDT and FYEKMQ (reference sequence). Unmatched junction bases numbered 5, after V lost 4 bases and J lost 6 bases. The CDR3 has 14 amino acids. CDR3 protein: CASSYRTGVDTQYF. The CDR3 DNA follows: TGTGCCAGCAGCTACCGGACAGGGGTGGATACGCAGTATTTT.

The rearrangement joins TRBV10-3 to TRBJ2-7; D is perhaps TRBD1 (6 bases). The CDR3 runs to 12 residues. The germline V gene encodes CDR1 ENHRY and CDR2 SYGVKD. V was trimmed by 6 bases and J by 3 bases, leaving 9 bases between them. The CDR3 DNA follows: TGTGCCATCAGGGCGGACAGCTACGAGCAGTACTTC. Protein sequence: CAIRADSYEQYF.

This clonotype was seen at least ten times. The V and J genes are TRBV29-1 and TRBJ2-4, with TRBD2 matching over 15 bases. The V and J ends lost 1 base and 10 bases, in that order; junction bases with no gene match: 8. Per germline, CDR1 SQVTM and CDR2 ANQGSEA. The CDR3 loop spans 16 amino acids. The CDR3 DNA reads TGCAGCGTTGAAGGGCGATCCGGGACTAGCGGGAGGATTCAGTACTTC. Protein: CSVEGRSGTSGRIQYF. Looking up the rest from reference TRBV29-1 and TRBJ2-4 gives the full variable domain: SAVISQKPSRDICQRGTSLTIQCQVDSQVTMMFWYRQQPGQSLTLIATANQGSEATYESGFVIDKFPISRPNLTFSTLTVSNMSPEDSSIYLCSVEGRSGTSGRIQYFGAGTRLSVL.

This clonotype showed up just a few times. The gene calls are TRBV12-3 or TRBV12-4 and TRBJ1-5; 7 nucleotides agree with TRBD1. V lost 6 bases and J lost 6; bases outside the gene matches: 5. This CDR3 is built from 13 residues. This CDR3 is CASRDRDFQPQHF. In nucleotides, the CDR3 is TGTGCCAGCAGAGACAGGGATTTTCAGCCCCAGCATTTT.

This clonotype was seen a few times. V is TRBV12-3 or TRBV12-4 and J is TRBJ1-6; maybe TRBD1 (5 bases). Trimming stripped 6 bases from V and 5 bases from J, with 14 bases between. The CDR3 loop spans 15 amino acids. The CDR3 loop is CASRKTGLDNSPLHF. The CDR3 bases are TGTGCCAGCAGAAAAACGGGACTCGATAATTCACCCCTCCACTTT.

This clonotype was seen a handful of times. V is TRBV29-1 and J is TRBJ2-7; TRBD2 agrees at 7 bases. This CDR3 is built from 11 residues. The ends lost 4 bases at V and 6 bases at J; junction bases unmatched: 3. Germline V gene lookup returns CDR1 SQVTM and CDR2 ANQGSEA. DNA for the CDR3: TGCAGCGTTGGCGGGAGTACCGAGCAGTACTTC. Encoded protein: CSVGGSTEQYF.

This clonotype was observed many times. The chain couples TRBV7-9 to TRBJ2-5, with D perhaps matching TRBD1 (5 bases). The germline V and J ends were trimmed by 4 bases and 3 bases, with 9 bases remaining between them. The length of the CDR3 is 13 residues. The V gene's germline CDR1 is SEHNR and CDR2 FQNEAQ (reference sequence). This chain's CDR3 is CASSSTEKETQYF. In nucleotides, the CDR3 is TGTGCCAGCAGCTCGACAGAGAAAGAGACCCAGTACTTC. Supplemented by reference TRBV7-9 and TRBJ2-5, the full variable domain reads DTGVSQNPRHKITKRGQNVTFRCDPISEHNRLYWYRQTLGQGPEFLTYFQNEAQLEKSRLLSDRFSAERPKGSFSTLEIQRTEQGDSAMYLCASSSTEKETQYFGPGTRLLVL.

This clonotype was observed a few times. The rearrangement uses TRBV6-2 or TRBV6-3 and TRBJ1-2; tentatively, D is TRBD1 (6 bases). Trimming cost V 5 bases and J 4 bases, with 14 bases left between them. CDR1 and CDR2 (germline): MNHEY, SVGEGT. The CDR3 length is 14 residues. DNA of the CDR3: TGTGCCAGCAGTCCCGGACAGCGCACCTATGGCTACACCTTC. The encoded protein is CASSPGQRTYGYTF.

The chain carries TRBV20-1 and TRBJ2-3; D possibly corresponds to TRBD1 (6 bases). Trimming left V 4 bases short and J 0 bases short, with 11 bases between. Looked up from germline, CDR1 is DFQATT and CDR2 is SNEGSKA (reference sequence). The CDR3 loop spans 14 amino acids. DNA of the CDR3: TGCAGTGCTAAAGACAGGACTAGCACAGATACGCAGTATTTT. Translation gives CSAKDRTSTDTQYF.

This clonotype turned up a few times. The chain recombines TRBV5-5 with TRBJ2-7; TRBD1 is a possible D gene (6 bases). This CDR3 comprises 13 residues. The germline V and J ends were trimmed by 4 bases and 6 bases, with 14 bases remaining between them. The germline gives CDR1 SGHKS, CDR2 YYEKEE (reference sequence). In DNA, the CDR3 is TGTGCCAGCAGCCTAAAACAGGGTACCGAGCAGTACTTC. Protein: CASSLKQGTEQYF.

V gene TRBV6-2 or TRBV6-3 combines with J gene TRBJ2-1; 10 bases align to TRBD2. CDR1 MNHEY and CDR2 SVGEGT come from the germline V gene. The CDR3 is 14 amino acids. The junction had 8 bases not matched to a gene; V was cut back by 8 bases and J by 7 bases. The CDR3 sequence is CASGRTSGMNEQFF. The CDR3 DNA reads TGTGCCAGCGGCCGTACTAGCGGGATGAATGAGCAGTTCTTC.

This clonotype was counted many times. The chain combines TRBV28 with TRBJ2-3, with TRBD2 matching 10 bases. V lost 8 bases to trimming and J lost 6 bases; unmatched junction nucleotides: 11. This CDR3 is built from 15 residues. Per the germline V gene, CDR1 is MDHEN and CDR2 is SYDVKM. DNA for the CDR3: TGTGCCAGCCCCCAAAGCGGGGGGGTCAATGATACGCAGTATTTT. Protein sequence: CASPQSGGVNDTQYF.

This clonotype was seen a handful of times. V gene TRBV7-9 combines with J gene TRBJ2-3; D unclear. V was pared by 3 bases and J by 3 bases, with 13 bases between. The CDR3 runs to 15 residues. Germline V gives CDR1 SEHNR, CDR2 FQNEAQ (reference sequence). CDR3 loop: CASSFVGALTDTQYF. The CDR3 DNA reads as TGTGCCAGCAGCTTTGTGGGTGCCCTAACAGATACGCAGTATTTT.

The table lists this clonotype with a few counts. CDR3 in DNA: TGTGCCAGCACCCCTGGGAGGGTCATCTATGCTGAAGAGACCCAGTACTTC. Translating it yields CASTPGRVIYAEETQYF. The chain employs TRBV12-3 or TRBV12-4 and TRBJ2-5, with 7 bases aligning to TRBD2. V dropped 7 bases and J dropped 3; count of bases not matched to a gene: 17. This CDR3 has 17 amino acids.